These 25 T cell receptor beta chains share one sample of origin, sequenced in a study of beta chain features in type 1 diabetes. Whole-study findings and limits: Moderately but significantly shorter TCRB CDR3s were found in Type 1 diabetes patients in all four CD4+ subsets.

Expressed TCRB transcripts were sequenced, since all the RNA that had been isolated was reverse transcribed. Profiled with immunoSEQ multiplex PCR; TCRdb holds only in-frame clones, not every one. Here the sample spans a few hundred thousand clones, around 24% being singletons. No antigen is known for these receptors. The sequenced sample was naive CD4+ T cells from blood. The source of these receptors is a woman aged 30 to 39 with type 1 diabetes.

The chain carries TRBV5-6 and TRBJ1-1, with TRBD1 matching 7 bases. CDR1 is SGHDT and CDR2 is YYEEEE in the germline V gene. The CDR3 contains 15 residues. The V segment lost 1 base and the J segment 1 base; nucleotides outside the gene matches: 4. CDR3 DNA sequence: TGTGCCAGCAGCTTGCTAGACAGGGAGAACACTGAAGCTTTCTTT. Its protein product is CASSLLDRENTEAFF.

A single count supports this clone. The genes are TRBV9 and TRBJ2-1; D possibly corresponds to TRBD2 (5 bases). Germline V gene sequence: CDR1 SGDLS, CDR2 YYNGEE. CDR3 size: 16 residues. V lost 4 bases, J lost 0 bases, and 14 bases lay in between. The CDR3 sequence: CASSSRAVSSYNEQFF. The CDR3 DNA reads TGTGCCAGCAGCTCCCGAGCGGTGAGCTCCTACAATGAGCAGTTCTTC. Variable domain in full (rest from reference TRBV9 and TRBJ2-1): DSGVTQTPKHLITATGQRVTLRCSPRSGDLSVYWYQQSLDQGLQFLIQYYNGEERAKGNILERFSAQQFPDLHSELNLSSLELGDSALYFCASSSRAVSSYNEQFFGPGTRLTVL.

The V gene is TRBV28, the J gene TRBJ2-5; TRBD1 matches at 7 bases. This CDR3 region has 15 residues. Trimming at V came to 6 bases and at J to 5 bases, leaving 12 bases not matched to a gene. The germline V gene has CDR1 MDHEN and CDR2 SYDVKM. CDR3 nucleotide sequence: TGTGCCAGCAGCATACCGAGAGGGGGCTTTGAGACCCAGTACTTC. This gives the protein CASSIPRGGFETQYF.

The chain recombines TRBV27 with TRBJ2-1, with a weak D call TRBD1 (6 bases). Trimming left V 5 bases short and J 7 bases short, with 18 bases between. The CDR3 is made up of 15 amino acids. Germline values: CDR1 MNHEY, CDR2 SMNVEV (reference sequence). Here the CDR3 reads CASSQATGMKNEQFF. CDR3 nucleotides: TGTGCCAGCAGTCAAGCCACAGGGATGAAGAATGAGCAGTTCTTC.

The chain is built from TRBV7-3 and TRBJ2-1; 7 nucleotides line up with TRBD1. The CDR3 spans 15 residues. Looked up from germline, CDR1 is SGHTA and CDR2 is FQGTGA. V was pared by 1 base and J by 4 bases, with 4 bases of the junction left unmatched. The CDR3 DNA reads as TGTGCCAGCAGCTTAAGAGGACAGGCGTACAATGAGCAGTTCTTC. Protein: CASSLRGQAYNEQFF.

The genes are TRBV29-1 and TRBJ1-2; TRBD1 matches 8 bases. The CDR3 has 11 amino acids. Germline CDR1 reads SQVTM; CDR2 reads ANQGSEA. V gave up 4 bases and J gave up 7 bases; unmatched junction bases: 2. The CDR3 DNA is TGCAGCGTTGCAGGGACAGGTGGCTACACCTTC. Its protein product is CSVAGTGGYTF.

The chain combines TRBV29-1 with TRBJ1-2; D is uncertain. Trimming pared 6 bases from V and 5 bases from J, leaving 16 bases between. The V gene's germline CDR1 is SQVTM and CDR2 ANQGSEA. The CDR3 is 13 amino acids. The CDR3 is CSVVSGWKYGYTF. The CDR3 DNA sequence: TGCAGCGTGGTATCAGGTTGGAAATATGGCTACACCTTC. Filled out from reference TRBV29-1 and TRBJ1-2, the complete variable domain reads SAVISQKPSRDICQRGTSLTIQCQVDSQVTMMFWYRQQPGQSLTLIATANQGSEATYESGFVIDKFPISRPNLTFSTLTVSNMSPEDSSIYLCSVVSGWKYGYTFGSGTRLTVV.

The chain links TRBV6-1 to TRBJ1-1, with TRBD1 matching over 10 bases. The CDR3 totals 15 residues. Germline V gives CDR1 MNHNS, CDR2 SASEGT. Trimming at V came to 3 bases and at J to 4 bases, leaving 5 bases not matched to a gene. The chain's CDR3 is CASSDAGQGVTEAFF. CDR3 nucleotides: TGTGCCAGCAGTGACGCCGGACAGGGGGTCACTGAAGCTTTCTTT.

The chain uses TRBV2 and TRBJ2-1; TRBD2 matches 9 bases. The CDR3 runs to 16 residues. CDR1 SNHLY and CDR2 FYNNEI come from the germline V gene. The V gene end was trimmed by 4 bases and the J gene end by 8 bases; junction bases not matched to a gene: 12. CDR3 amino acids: CASSAISGSRTHEQFF. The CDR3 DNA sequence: TGTGCCAGCAGTGCCATTAGCGGGAGTAGGACCCATGAGCAGTTCTTC. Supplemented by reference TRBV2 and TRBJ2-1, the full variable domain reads EPEVTQTPSHQVTQMGQEVILRCVPISNHLYFYWYRQILGQKVEFLVSFYNNEISEKSEIFDDQFSVERPDGSNFTLKIRSTKLEDSAMYFCASSAISGSRTHEQFFGPGTRLTVL.

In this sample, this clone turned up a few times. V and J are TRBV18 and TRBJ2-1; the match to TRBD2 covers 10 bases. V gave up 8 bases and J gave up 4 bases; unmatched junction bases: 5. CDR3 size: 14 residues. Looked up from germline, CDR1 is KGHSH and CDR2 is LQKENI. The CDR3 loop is CASHRTSGYNEQFF. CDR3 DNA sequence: TGTGCCAGCCACCGGACTAGCGGATACAATGAGCAGTTCTTC.

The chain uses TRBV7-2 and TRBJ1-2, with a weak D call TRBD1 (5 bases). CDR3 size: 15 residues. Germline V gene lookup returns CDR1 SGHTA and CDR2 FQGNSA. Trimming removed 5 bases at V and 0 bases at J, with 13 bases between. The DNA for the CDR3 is TGTGCCAGCAGCCGCCCGGGGGAACCTAACTATGGCTACACCTTC. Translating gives CASSRPGEPNYGYTF. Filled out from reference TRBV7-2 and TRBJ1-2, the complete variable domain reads GAGVSQSPSNKVTEKGKDVELRCDPISGHTALYWYRQSLGQGLEFLIYFQGNSAPDKSGLPSDRFSAERTGGSVSTLTIQRTQQEDSAVYLCASSRPGEPNYGYTFGSGTRLTVV.

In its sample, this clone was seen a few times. CDR3 sequence: CAISKQGRVTEAFF. Written as DNA, the CDR3 is TGTGCCATCAGCAAACAGGGTAGGGTCACTGAAGCTTTCTTT. The chain employs TRBV10-3 and TRBJ1-1; the D gene is possibly TRBD1 (6 bases). Per germline, CDR1 ENHRY and CDR2 SYGVKD. The CDR3 is 14 residues long. V shed 6 bases and J shed 4 bases, with 15 bases lying between them.

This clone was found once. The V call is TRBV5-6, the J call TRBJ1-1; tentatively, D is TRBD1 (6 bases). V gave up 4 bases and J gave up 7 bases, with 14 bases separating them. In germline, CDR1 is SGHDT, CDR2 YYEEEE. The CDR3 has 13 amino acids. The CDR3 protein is CASSLTGRFEAFF. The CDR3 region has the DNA TGTGCCAGCAGCCTCACAGGGCGGTTTGAAGCTTTCTTT. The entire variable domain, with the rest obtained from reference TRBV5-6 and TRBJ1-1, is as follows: DAGVTQSPTHLIKTRGQQVTLRCSPKSGHDTVSWYQQALGQGPQFIFQYYEEEERQRGNFPDRFSGHQFPNYSSELNVNALLLGDSALYLCASSLTGRFEAFFGQGTRLTVV.

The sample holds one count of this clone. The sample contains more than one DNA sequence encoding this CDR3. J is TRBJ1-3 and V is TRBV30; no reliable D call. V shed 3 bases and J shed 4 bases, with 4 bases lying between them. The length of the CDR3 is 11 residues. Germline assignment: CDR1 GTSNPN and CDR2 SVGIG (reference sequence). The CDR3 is CAWSQGNTIYF. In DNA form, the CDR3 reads TGTGCCTGGAGCCAGGGAAACACCATATATTTT.

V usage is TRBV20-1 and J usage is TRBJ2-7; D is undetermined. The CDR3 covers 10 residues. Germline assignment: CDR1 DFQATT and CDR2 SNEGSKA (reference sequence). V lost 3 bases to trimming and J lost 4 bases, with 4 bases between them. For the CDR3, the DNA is TGCAGTGCTAGGCAGTACGAGCAGTACTTC. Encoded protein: CSARQYEQYF.

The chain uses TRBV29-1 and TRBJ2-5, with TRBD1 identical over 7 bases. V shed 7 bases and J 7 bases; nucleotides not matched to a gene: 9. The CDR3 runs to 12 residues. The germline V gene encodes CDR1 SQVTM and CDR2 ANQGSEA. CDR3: CSGLQGRGTQYF. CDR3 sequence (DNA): TGCAGCGGACTACAGGGGCGAGGGACCCAGTACTTC. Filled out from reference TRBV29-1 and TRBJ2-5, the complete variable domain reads SAVISQKPSRDICQRGTSLTIQCQVDSQVTMMFWYRQQPGQSLTLIATANQGSEATYESGFVIDKFPISRPNLTFSTLTVSNMSPEDSSIYLCSGLQGRGTQYFGPGTRLLVL.

CDR3 bases: TGTGCCAGCAGCTTAGGAGTTCAACCCCAGCATTTT. Protein product: CASSLGVQPQHF. This chain links TRBV7-9 with TRBJ1-5, with D unresolved. Trimming took 1 base from V and 10 from J, leaving 8 bases between them. The germline CDR1 and CDR2 sequences are SEHNR and FQNEAQ (reference sequence). This CDR3 spans 12 amino acids. Combining the CDR3 with reference TRBV7-9 and TRBJ1-5 gives the whole variable domain DTGVSQNPRHKITKRGQNVTFRCDPISEHNRLYWYRQTLGQGPEFLTYFQNEAQLEKSRLLSDRFSAERPKGSFSTLEIQRTEQGDSAMYLCASSLGVQPQHFGDGTRLSIL.

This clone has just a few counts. Here the CDR3 reads CASSSSGDEQFF. CDR3 sequence (DNA): TGCGCCAGCAGCTCCTCGGGGGATGAGCAGTTCTTC. The rearrangement uses TRBV4-1 and TRBJ2-1, with TRBD2 as a possible D gene (6 bases). V gave up 5 bases and J gave up 8 bases, with 10 bases separating them. In germline, CDR1 is MGHRA, CDR2 YSYEKL. The CDR3 extends over 12 amino acids.

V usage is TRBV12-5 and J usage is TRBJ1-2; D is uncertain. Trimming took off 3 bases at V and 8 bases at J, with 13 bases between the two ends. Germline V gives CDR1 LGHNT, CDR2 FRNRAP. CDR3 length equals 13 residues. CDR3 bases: TGTGCTAGTGGTTTTGCCCGGAGCCAAGGCTACACCTTC. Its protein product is CASGFARSQGYTF. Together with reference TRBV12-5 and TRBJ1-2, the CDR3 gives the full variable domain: DARVTQTPRHKVTEMGQEVTMRCQPILGHNTVFWYRQTMMQGLELLAYFRNRAPLDDSGMPKDRFSAEMPDATLATLKIQPSEPRDSAVYFCASGFARSQGYTFGSGTRLTVV.

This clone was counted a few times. The CDR3 DNA follows: TGTGCCAGCAGCCTCAATCAACTCTATGGCTACACCTTC. Translated, it gives CASSLNQLYGYTF. The J gene is TRBJ1-2, the V gene TRBV7-2; D ambiguous. Trimming took off 5 bases at V and 4 bases at J, with 11 bases between the two ends. Per the germline V gene, CDR1 is SGHTA and CDR2 is FQGNSA. The CDR3 has 13 amino acids.

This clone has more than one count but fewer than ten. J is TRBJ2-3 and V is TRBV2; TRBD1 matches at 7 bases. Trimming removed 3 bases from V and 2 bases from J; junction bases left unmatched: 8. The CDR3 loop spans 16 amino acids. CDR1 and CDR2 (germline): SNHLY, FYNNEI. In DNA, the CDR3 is TGTGCCAGCAGTGAGATGCAGGGGGAGTTCACAGATACGCAGTATTTT. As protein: CASSEMQGEFTDTQYF.

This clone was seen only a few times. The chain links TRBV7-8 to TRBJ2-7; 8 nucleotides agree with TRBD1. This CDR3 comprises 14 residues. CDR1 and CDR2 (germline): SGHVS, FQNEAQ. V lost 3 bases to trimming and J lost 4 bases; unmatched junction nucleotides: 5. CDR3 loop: CASSLQGAGYEQYF. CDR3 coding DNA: TGTGCCAGCAGCTTGCAGGGGGCTGGGTACGAGCAGTACTTC.

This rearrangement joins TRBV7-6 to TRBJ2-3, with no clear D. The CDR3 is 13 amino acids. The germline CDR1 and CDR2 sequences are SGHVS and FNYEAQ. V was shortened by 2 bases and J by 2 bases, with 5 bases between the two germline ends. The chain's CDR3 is CASSLTDTDTQYF. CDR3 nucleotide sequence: TGTGCCAGCAGCTTAACAGACACAGATACGCAGTATTTT.

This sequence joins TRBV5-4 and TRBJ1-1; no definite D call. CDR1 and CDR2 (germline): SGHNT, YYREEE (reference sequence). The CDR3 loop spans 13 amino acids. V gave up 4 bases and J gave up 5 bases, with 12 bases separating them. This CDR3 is CASSLPGGTEAFF. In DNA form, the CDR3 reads TGTGCCAGCAGCCTACCGGGCGGGACTGAAGCTTTCTTT. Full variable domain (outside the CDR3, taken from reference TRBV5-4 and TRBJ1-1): ETGVTQSPTHLIKTRGQQVTLRCSSQSGHNTVSWYQQALGQGPQFIFQYYREEENGRGNFPPRFSGLQFPNYSSELNVNALELDDSALYLCASSLPGGTEAFFGQGTRLTVV.

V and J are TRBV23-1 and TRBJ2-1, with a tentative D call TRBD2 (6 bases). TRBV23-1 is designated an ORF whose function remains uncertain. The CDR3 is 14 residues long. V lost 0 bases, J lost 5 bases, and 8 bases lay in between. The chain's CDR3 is CASSQSVADNEQFF. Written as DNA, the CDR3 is TGCGCCAGCAGTCAATCTGTAGCGGACAATGAGCAGTTCTTC.